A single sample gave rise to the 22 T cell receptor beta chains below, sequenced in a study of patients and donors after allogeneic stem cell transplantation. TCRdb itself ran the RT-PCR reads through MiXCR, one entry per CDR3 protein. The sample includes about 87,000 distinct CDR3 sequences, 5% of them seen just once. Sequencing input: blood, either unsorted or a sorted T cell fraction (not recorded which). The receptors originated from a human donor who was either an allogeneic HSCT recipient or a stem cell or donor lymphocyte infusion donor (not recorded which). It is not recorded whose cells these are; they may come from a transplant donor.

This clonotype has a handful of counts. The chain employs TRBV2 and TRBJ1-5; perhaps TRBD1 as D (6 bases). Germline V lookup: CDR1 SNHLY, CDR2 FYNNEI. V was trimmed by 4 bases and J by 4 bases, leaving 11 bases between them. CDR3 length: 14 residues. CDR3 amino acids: CASSVGRGNQPQHF. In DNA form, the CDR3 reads TGTGCCAGCAGTGTGGGCAGGGGAAATCAGCCCCAGCATTTT.

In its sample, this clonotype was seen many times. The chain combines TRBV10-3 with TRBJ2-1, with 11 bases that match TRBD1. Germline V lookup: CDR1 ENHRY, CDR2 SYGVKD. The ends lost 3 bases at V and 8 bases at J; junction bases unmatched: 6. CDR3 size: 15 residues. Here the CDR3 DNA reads TGTGCCATCAGTGACGGGGGGACAGGGGGTGATGAGCAGTTCTTC. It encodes CAISDGGTGGDEQFF.

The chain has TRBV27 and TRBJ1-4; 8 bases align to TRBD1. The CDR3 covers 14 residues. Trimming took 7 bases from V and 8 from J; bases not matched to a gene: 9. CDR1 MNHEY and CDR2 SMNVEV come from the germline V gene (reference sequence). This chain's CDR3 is CASKRRTGKEKLFF. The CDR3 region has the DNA TGTGCCAGCAAGCGTCGGACAGGGAAGGAAAAACTGTTTTTT.

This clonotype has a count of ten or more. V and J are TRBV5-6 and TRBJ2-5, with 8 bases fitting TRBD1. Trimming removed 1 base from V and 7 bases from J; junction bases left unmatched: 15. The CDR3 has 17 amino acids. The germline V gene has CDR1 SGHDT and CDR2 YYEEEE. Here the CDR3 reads CASSLRDRTLRWGTQYF. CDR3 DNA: TGTGCCAGCAGCTTGAGGGACAGGACCCTTCGATGGGGGACCCAGTACTTC.

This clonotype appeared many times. CDR3 nucleotide sequence: TGTGCCAGCAGCTCGTTCGGGACAGGGAGGGGGGAGACCCAGTACTTC. Translating it yields CASSSFGTGRGETQYF. The chain is built from TRBV7-2 and TRBJ2-5; TRBD1 agrees at 9 bases. The germline V gene has CDR1 SGHTA and CDR2 FQGNSA. With V trimmed by 4 bases and J by 5 bases, 11 bases remained unmatched. The CDR3 totals 16 residues.

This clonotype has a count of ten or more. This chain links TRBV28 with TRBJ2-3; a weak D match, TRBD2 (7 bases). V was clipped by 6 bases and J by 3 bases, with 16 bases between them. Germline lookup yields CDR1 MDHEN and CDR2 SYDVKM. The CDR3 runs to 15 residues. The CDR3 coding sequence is TGTGCCAGCAGCCGTCGGGGGGCGAGGACAGATACGCAGTATTTT. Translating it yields CASSRRGARTDTQYF.

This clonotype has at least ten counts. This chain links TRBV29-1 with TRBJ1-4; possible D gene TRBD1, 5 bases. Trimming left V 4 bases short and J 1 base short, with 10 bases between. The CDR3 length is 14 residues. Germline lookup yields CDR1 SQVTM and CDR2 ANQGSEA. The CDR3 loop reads CSVGDGRTNEKLFF. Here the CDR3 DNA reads TGCAGCGTTGGGGACGGGAGAACTAATGAAAAACTGTTTTTT.

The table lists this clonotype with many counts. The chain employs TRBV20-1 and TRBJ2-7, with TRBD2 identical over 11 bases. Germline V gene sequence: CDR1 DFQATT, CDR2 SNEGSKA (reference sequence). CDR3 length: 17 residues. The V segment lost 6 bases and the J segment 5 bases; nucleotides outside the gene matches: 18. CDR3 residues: CSASSLAGGPLIHEQYF. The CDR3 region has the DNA TGCAGTGCCAGCTCCCTAGCGGGAGGCCCTTTAATCCACGAGCAGTACTTC.

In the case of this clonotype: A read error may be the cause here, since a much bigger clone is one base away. As DNA, the CDR3 is TGTGCCAGCGGCCGATATAAAGGGGGAGGTACTGAAGCTTTCTTT. Translation gives CASGRYKGGGTEAFF. The chain is built from TRBV11-3 and TRBJ1-1, with D perhaps TRBD1 (6 bases). Trimming removed 8 bases at V and 5 bases at J, with 21 bases between. From germline, CDR1 is SGHNT and CDR2 YENEEA. This CDR3 is built from 15 residues.

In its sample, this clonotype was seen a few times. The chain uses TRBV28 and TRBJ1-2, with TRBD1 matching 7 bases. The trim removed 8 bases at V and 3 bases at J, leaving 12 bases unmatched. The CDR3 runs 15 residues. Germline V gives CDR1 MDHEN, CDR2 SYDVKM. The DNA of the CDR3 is TGTGCCAGCCTGCCCGGACAGGTCTTCGACTATGGCTACACCTTC. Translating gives CASLPGQVFDYGYTF.

The CDR3 sequence is CASSLDVLRGSGTGELFF. The CDR3 DNA follows: TGTGCCAGCAGCTTAGATGTGCTTCGGGGCTCTGGCACCGGGGAGCTGTTTTTT. This rearrangement joins TRBV11-2 to TRBJ2-2; D is perhaps TRBD1 or TRBD2 (5 bases each). Germline-derived CDR1 and CDR2 are SGHAT and FQNNGV. V gave up 0 bases and J gave up 4 bases, with 18 bases separating them. The CDR3 runs 18 residues.

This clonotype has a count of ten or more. CDR3 loop: CASSHRIGDTEAFF. The CDR3 DNA sequence: TGTGCCAGCAGCCACCGGATCGGGGACACTGAAGCTTTCTTT. The rearrangement uses TRBV7-2 and TRBJ1-1; D is ambiguous. The germline CDR1 and CDR2 sequences are SGHTA and FQGNSA. Trimming took 5 bases from V and 3 from J, leaving 13 bases between them. The CDR3 runs to 14 residues.

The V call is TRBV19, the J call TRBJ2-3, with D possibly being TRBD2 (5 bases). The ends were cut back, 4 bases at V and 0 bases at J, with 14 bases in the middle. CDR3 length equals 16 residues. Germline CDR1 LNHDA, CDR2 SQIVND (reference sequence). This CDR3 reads CASSSERNFSTDTQYF. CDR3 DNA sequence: TGTGCCAGTAGTAGCGAGCGGAACTTTAGCACAGATACGCAGTATTTT.

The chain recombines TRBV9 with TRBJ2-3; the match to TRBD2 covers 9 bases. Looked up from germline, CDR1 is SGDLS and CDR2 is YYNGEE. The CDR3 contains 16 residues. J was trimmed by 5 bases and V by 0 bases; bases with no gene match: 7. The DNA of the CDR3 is TGTGCCAGCAGCGTAGTAGCGGGAGACGTGATAGATACGCAGTATTTT. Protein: CASSVVAGDVIDTQYF. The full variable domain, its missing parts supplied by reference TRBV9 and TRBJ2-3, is DSGVTQTPKHLITATGQRVTLRCSPRSGDLSVYWYQQSLDQGLQFLIQYYNGEERAKGNILERFSAQQFPDLHSELNLSSLELGDSALYFCASSVVAGDVIDTQYFGPGTRLTVL.

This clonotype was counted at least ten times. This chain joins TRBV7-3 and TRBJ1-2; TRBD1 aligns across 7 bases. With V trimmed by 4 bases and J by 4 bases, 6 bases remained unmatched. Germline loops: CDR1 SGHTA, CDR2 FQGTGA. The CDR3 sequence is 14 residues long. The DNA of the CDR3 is TGTGCCAGCAGCTCCGGACAGGAATCCTATGGCTACACCTTC. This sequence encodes CASSSGQESYGYTF.

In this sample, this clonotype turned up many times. The CDR3 bases are TGTGCCAGTAGTATAGACCCGGGGGCAGGAACTGAAGCTTTCTTT. Protein product: CASSIDPGAGTEAFF. The V gene is TRBV19, the J gene TRBJ1-1; D may be TRBD1 (6 bases). This CDR3 contains 15 residues. CDR1 LNHDA and CDR2 SQIVND come from the germline V gene (reference sequence). V was shortened by 0 bases and J by 5 bases, with 13 bases between the two germline ends.

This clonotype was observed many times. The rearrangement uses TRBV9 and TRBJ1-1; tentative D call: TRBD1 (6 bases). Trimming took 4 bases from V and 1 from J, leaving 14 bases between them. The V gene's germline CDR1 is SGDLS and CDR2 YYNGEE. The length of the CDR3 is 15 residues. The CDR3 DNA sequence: TGTGCCAGCAGCCCAAGACAGGCCGCGAACACTGAAGCTTTCTTT. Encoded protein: CASSPRQAANTEAFF.

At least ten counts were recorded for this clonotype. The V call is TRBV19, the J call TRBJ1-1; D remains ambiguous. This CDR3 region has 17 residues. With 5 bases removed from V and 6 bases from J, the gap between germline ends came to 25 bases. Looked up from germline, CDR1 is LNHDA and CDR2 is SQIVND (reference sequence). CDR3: CASSLRRRVDGVAEAFF. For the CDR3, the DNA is TGTGCCAGTAGTCTCCGACGGCGAGTAGATGGAGTGGCTGAAGCTTTCTTT.

The DNA of the CDR3 is TGTGCCAGCCGGGCCGGGGTCCTTAATCAGCCCCAGCATTTT. Protein: CASRAGVLNQPQHF. The chain combines TRBV6-1 with TRBJ1-5; D remains ambiguous. Trimming cost V 8 bases and J 4 bases, with 15 bases left between them. The CDR3 length is 14 residues. Germline loops: CDR1 MNHNS, CDR2 SASEGT.

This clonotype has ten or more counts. As DNA, the CDR3 is TGTGCCAGCAGTCCAGGGTATCGGAATTCACCCCTCCACTTT. This translates into CASSPGYRNSPLHF. The V and J genes are TRBV6-1 and TRBJ1-6; D may be TRBD1 (5 bases). The CDR3 is 14 residues long. CDR1 and CDR2 from the germline V gene are MNHNS and SASEGT. Trimming stripped 5 bases from V and 7 bases from J, with 12 bases between.

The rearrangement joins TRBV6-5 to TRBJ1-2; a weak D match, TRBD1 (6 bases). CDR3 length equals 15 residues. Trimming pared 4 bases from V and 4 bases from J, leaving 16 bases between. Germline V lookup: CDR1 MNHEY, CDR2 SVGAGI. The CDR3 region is CASSSQGVGLYGYTF. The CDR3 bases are TGTGCCAGCAGTTCACAGGGAGTGGGCCTCTATGGCTACACCTTC.

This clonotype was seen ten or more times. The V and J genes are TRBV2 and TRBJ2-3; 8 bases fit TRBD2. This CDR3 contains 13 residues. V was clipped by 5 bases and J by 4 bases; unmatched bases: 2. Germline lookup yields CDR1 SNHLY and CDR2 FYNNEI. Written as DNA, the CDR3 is TGTGCCAGCAGTTCGACTAGCGCAGATACGCAGTATTTT. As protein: CASSSTSADTQYF.